These 22 T cell receptor beta chains were all obtained from the same sample, sequenced in a study of blood T cell repertoires in COVID-19. Assay used: immunoSEQ multiplex PCR; TCRdb lists only in-frame clones, some missing. This table has tens of thousands of clones, about 81% appearing once. The sample was peripheral blood. These receptors all come from a human donor in a cohort sampled during active COVID-19.

This rearrangement joins TRBV24-1 to TRBJ1-5; maybe TRBD1 (5 bases). Germline CDR1 is KGHDR and CDR2 is SFDVKD. The CDR3 is 12 residues long. Trimming cost V 7 bases and J 5 bases, with 8 bases left between them. The CDR3 DNA reads as TGTGCCACCAGACAGGACCATCAGCCCCAGCATTTT. It encodes CATRQDHQPQHF.

This chain uses TRBV4-3 with TRBJ2-3; TRBD1 might be the D (5 bases). V lost 1 base and J 2 bases, leaving 19 bases between the germline ends. The CDR3 is 18 residues long. Germline CDR1 and CDR2: LGHNA and YSLEER. In DNA, the CDR3 is TGCGCCAGCAGCCAAGTGTTTGGTGGGGCCGACACCACAGATACGCAGTATTTT. It encodes CASSQVFGGADTTDTQYF.

V gene TRBV6-5 combines with J gene TRBJ1-6; D might be TRBD1 (5 bases). The CDR3 contains 15 residues. Germline CDR1 is MNHEY and CDR2 is SVGAGI. Trimming left V 0 bases short and J 5 bases short, with 8 bases between. The CDR3 region is CASSYSTENNSPLHF. The CDR3 DNA reads as TGTGCCAGCAGTTACTCGACAGAGAATAATTCACCCCTCCACTTT.

The chain employs TRBV4-1 and TRBJ1-1; TRBD1 is a possible D gene (6 bases). V gave up 1 base and J gave up 1 base, with 10 bases separating them. The length of the CDR3 is 15 residues. Per germline, CDR1 MGHRA and CDR2 YSYEKL. The CDR3 region has the DNA TGCGCCAGCAGCCAAGTTTGGACAGCGAACACTGAAGCTTTCTTT. This translates into CASSQVWTANTEAFF.

J is TRBJ2-1 and V is TRBV10-3; 8 bases match TRBD2. CDR1 and CDR2 from the germline V gene are ENHRY and SYGVKD. The CDR3 spans 14 residues. The V gene end was trimmed by 2 bases and the J gene end by 6 bases; junction bases not matched to a gene: 3. In DNA form, the CDR3 reads TGTGCCATCAGTGAGACTAGCGGCCTCAATGAGCAGTTCTTC. Residues: CAISETSGLNEQFF.

V gene TRBV6-2 or TRBV6-3 combines with J gene TRBJ1-1; D ambiguous. Germline CDR1 reads MNHEY; CDR2 reads SVGEGT. The CDR3 totals 14 residues. V was trimmed by 4 bases and J by 6 bases, leaving 15 bases between them. For the CDR3, the DNA is TGTGCCAGCAGTTTCGGTGGGGTGGAGGCTGAAGCTTTCTTT. Translation: CASSFGGVEAEAFF.

V is TRBV2 and J is TRBJ1-4; TRBD1 is a possible D gene (5 bases). The V gene's germline CDR1 is SNHLY and CDR2 FYNNEI. The CDR3 covers 13 residues. V dropped 10 bases and J dropped 2 bases, with 11 bases sitting between them. CDR3 loop: CATAGNTNEKLFF. Here the CDR3 DNA reads TGTGCCACCGCAGGGAACACTAATGAAAAACTGTTTTTT. The full variable domain, completed using reference TRBV2 and TRBJ1-4, is EPEVTQTPSHQVTQMGQEVILRCVPISNHLYFYWYRQILGQKVEFLVSFYNNEISEKSEIFDDQFSVERPDGSNFTLKIRSTKLEDSAMYFCATAGNTNEKLFFGSGTQLSVL.

Only a few counts were recorded for this clone. The chain recombines TRBV9 with TRBJ2-1, with D unclear. The V end was cut by 4 bases, the J end by 4 bases, with 15 bases between. This CDR3 has 15 amino acids. Germline CDR1 and CDR2: SGDLS and YYNGEE. Here the CDR3 reads CASSSYSSLYNEQFF. CDR3 in DNA: TGTGCCAGCAGCTCCTACAGCTCCCTTTACAATGAGCAGTTCTTC.

The sample holds a few counts of this clone. The rearrangement joins TRBV28 to TRBJ1-1, with D tentatively TRBD1 (6 bases). This CDR3 region has 14 residues. V gave up 6 bases and J gave up 5 bases, with 16 bases separating them. Germline loops: CDR1 MDHEN, CDR2 SYDVKM. The DNA of the CDR3 is TGTGCCAGCAGCTCTGACAGGCAGGGGACTGAAGCTTTCTTT. Its protein product is CASSSDRQGTEAFF.

The chain recombines TRBV19 with TRBJ2-7, with D possibly TRBD2 on 5 matching bases. Germline V lookup: CDR1 LNHDA, CDR2 SQIVND (reference sequence). This CDR3 has 12 amino acids. V was shortened by 7 bases and J by 0 bases, with 7 bases between the two germline ends. The CDR3 coding sequence is TGTGCCAGTAAGGGAGCCTCCTACGAGCAGTACTTC. Protein: CASKGASYEQYF.

This clone was counted once. The rearrangement links TRBV7-9 to TRBJ2-7; D remains unclear. The CDR3 spans 14 residues. Germline CDR1 reads SEHNR; CDR2 reads FQNEAQ (reference sequence). The V end was cut by 5 bases, the J end by 0 bases, with 11 bases between. The CDR3 loop reads CASSPPWSSYEQYF. The CDR3 bases are TGTGCCAGCAGCCCCCCCTGGAGCTCCTACGAGCAGTACTTC.

The chain recombines TRBV2 with TRBJ1-1; 7 nucleotides agree with TRBD1. Looked up from germline, CDR1 is SNHLY and CDR2 is FYNNEI. This CDR3 region has 15 residues. Germline trimming cut 6 bases from V and 5 bases from J; bases unmatched to any gene: 12. CDR3: CASRTGAGGKTEAFF. The CDR3 region has the DNA TGTGCCAGCAGAACAGGGGCAGGTGGAAAGACTGAAGCTTTCTTT.

The chain couples TRBV3-1 (or the pseudogene TRBV3-2) to TRBJ2-5; D is ambiguous. Germline loops: CDR1 LGHDT, CDR2 YNNKEL (reference sequence). The CDR3 covers 15 residues. Trimming removed 4 bases at V and 0 bases at J, with 12 bases between. CDR3 amino acids: CASSPPLADQETQYF. CDR3 sequence (DNA): TGTGCCAGCAGCCCGCCGCTGGCAGACCAAGAGACCCAGTACTTC.

This clone was seen just once. The rearrangement joins TRBV6-1 to TRBJ2-7; weak D call: TRBD2 (6 bases). The CDR3 sequence is 14 residues long. Trimming removed 2 bases from V and 3 bases from J, with 11 bases in between. The germline V gene encodes CDR1 MNHNS and CDR2 SASEGT. The CDR3 DNA reads as TGTGCCAGCAGTGAACGGCAGGGAGGCTACGAGCAGTACTTC. The encoded protein is CASSERQGGYEQYF.

This clone was found once. This CDR3 reads CASSERAGVYNEQFF. CDR3 bases: TGTGCCAGCAGTGAAAGAGCGGGAGTCTACAATGAGCAGTTCTTC. This chain connects TRBV2 to TRBJ2-1, with TRBD2 identical over 8 bases. Germline CDR1 is SNHLY and CDR2 is FYNNEI. The CDR3 has 15 amino acids. The V gene end was trimmed by 2 bases and the J gene end by 3 bases; junction bases not matched to a gene: 3.

The V call is TRBV28, the J call TRBJ2-5, with 7 bases fitting TRBD2. The J segment lost 5 bases and the V segment lost 2 bases, leaving 8 bases of the junction unmatched. This CDR3 has 15 amino acids. Germline V gives CDR1 MDHEN, CDR2 SYDVKM. The CDR3 sequence: CASSLTAGVGETQYF. CDR3 coding DNA: TGTGCCAGCAGTTTAACCGCGGGGGTAGGCGAGACCCAGTACTTC.

V and J are TRBV6-6 and TRBJ2-7; 10 bases match TRBD2. Trimming removed 5 bases from V and 4 bases from J; junction bases left unmatched: 11. Germline V CDR1 and CDR2: MNHNY, SVGAGI (reference sequence). This CDR3 contains 16 residues. The CDR3 DNA reads TGTGCCAGCAGTACCTCCGTACTAGCGGGGCCTTACGAGCAGTACTTC. Its translation is CASSTSVLAGPYEQYF.

This clone turned up a few times. The rearrangement uses TRBV7-9 and TRBJ1-3, with 7 positions matching TRBD1. There are 15 residues in the CDR3. V lost 4 bases, J lost 1 base, and 4 bases stayed unmatched. CDR1 and CDR2 from the germline V gene are SEHNR and FQNEAQ (reference sequence). CDR3 in amino acids: CASSSSRGSGNTIYF. In DNA form, the CDR3 reads TGTGCCAGCAGCTCAAGCAGGGGGTCTGGAAACACCATATATTTT.

The gene calls are TRBV2 and TRBJ2-7; 13 nucleotides agree with TRBD2. V was pared by 8 bases and J by 7 bases, with 5 bases of the junction left unmatched. CDR3 size: 13 residues. Looked up from germline, CDR1 is SNHLY and CDR2 is FYNNEI. This CDR3 is CASGVLAGGEQYF. CDR3 DNA: TGTGCCAGCGGGGTACTAGCGGGAGGGGAGCAGTACTTC.

V gene TRBV18 combines with J gene TRBJ2-7; 7 bases agree with TRBD2. CDR3 length: 15 residues. Trimming removed 2 bases from V and 6 bases from J; junction bases left unmatched: 10. Germline assignment: CDR1 KGHSH and CDR2 LQKENI. The CDR3 loop reads CASSPSLGGAPEQYF. The CDR3, as DNA: TGTGCCAGCTCACCATCGTTGGGAGGGGCTCCCGAGCAGTACTTC. The full variable domain, rest sourced from reference TRBV18 and TRBJ2-7, is NAGVMQNPRHLVRRRGQEARLRCSPMKGHSHVYWYRQLPEEGLKFMVYLQKENIIDESGMPKERFSAEFPKEGPSILRIQQVVRGDSAAYFCASSPSLGGAPEQYFGPGTRLTVT.

This sequence joins TRBV19 and TRBJ2-5, with D possibly matching TRBD2 (7 bases). V was shortened by 1 base and J by 9 bases, with 15 bases between the two germline ends. The V gene's germline CDR1 is LNHDA and CDR2 SQIVND (reference sequence). The CDR3 runs to 14 residues. Written as DNA, the CDR3 is TGTGCCAGTAGTATAGTCGGCGGGGGCCAGGCCCAGTACTTC. It is translated as CASSIVGGGQAQYF.

V is TRBV28 and J is TRBJ2-4; maybe TRBD2 (6 bases). Per the germline V gene, CDR1 is MDHEN and CDR2 is SYDVKM. Trimming took off 5 bases at V and 3 bases at J, with 17 bases between the two ends. The CDR3 totals 16 residues. CDR3 in amino acids: CASSPGTLDVKNIQYF. CDR3 coding DNA: TGTGCCAGCAGTCCCGGGACTCTAGATGTCAAAAACATTCAGTACTTC.